The 26 T cell receptor beta chains below were found in one sample sequenced in a study of T cell repertoires in cytomegalovirus infection. A single record per CDR3 protein comes from TCRdb applying MiXCR to the reads. The repertoire consists of about 300,000 distinct CDR3 sequences, with around 9.6% occurring once and the leading ten covering 2.5%. The sample was PBMCs. All receptors derive from a human donor in good health (CMV status not recorded). Some clones in this sample may be carry-over from other donors' samples.

This clonotype has ten or more counts. The genes are TRBV28 and TRBJ2-3, with 7 nucleotides matching TRBD1. Germline CDR1 MDHEN, CDR2 SYDVKM. Germline trimming cut 5 bases from V and 5 bases from J; bases unmatched to any gene: 10. The CDR3 has 15 residues. The CDR3 region is CASSRTGPLGDTQYF. CDR3 in DNA: TGTGCCAGCAGTCGGACAGGCCCCCTGGGAGATACGCAGTATTTT. Variable domain in full (rest from reference TRBV28 and TRBJ2-3): DVKVTQSSRYLVKRTGEKVFLECVQDMDHENMFWYRQDPGLGLRLIYFSYDVKMKEKGDIPEGYSVSREKKERFSLILESASTNQTSMYLCASSRTGPLGDTQYFGPGTRLTVL.

This clonotype was observed at least ten times. The chain joins TRBV28 to TRBJ2-3, with D perhaps matching TRBD1 (6 bases). Germline-derived CDR1 and CDR2 are MDHEN and SYDVKM. The CDR3 totals 16 residues. V was pared by 4 bases and J by 0 bases, with 14 bases between. The CDR3 region is CASSSSADRSTDTQYF. CDR3 in DNA: TGTGCCAGCAGTTCCTCGGCGGACAGAAGCACAGATACGCAGTATTTT.

In its sample, this clonotype was seen many times. The genes are TRBV2 and TRBJ1-2, with TRBD1 matching over 8 bases. This CDR3 is built from 14 residues. Trimming at V came to 4 bases and at J to 2 bases, leaving 3 bases not matched to a gene. The germline CDR1 and CDR2 sequences are SNHLY and FYNNEI. The CDR3 protein is CASSATGGNYGYTF. CDR3 sequence (DNA): TGTGCCAGCAGTGCAACAGGGGGAAACTATGGCTACACCTTC.

The gene calls are TRBV20-1 and TRBJ2-3; D is unclear. This CDR3 comprises 14 residues. Trimming removed 6 bases from V and 5 bases from J, with 18 bases in between. Germline V gene sequence: CDR1 DFQATT, CDR2 SNEGSKA (reference sequence). The CDR3 sequence: CSAPLSLTGDTQYF. The DNA of the CDR3 is TGCAGTGCACCCCTAAGCCTGACCGGAGATACGCAGTATTTT.

This clonotype has more than one count but fewer than ten. The CDR3 DNA reads as TGTGCCAGCAGTCTCCCCGGGCCCGCTGAAGCTTTCTTT. This codes for CASSLPGPAEAFF. The chain uses TRBV28 and TRBJ1-1; D not resolved. The CDR3 is 13 amino acids. The germline CDR1 and CDR2 sequences are MDHEN and SYDVKM. V dropped 5 bases and J dropped 6 bases, with 13 bases sitting between them.

In its sample, this clonotype was seen many times. The rearrangement uses TRBV7-8 and TRBJ2-3; TRBD2 matches at 8 bases. CDR3 size: 15 residues. Germline loops: CDR1 SGHVS, CDR2 FQNEAQ. The ends lost 1 base at V and 5 bases at J; junction bases unmatched: 5. This CDR3 is CASSLVAGGRDTQYF. The CDR3 DNA reads as TGTGCCAGCAGCTTAGTCGCGGGGGGACGAGATACGCAGTATTTT. The variable domain in full, with the rest retrieved from reference TRBV7-8 and TRBJ2-3, is GAGVSQSPRYKVAKRGQDVALRCDPISGHVSLFWYQQALGQGPEFLTYFQNEAQLDKSGLPSDRFFAERPEGSVSTLKIQRTQQEDSAVYLCASSLVAGGRDTQYFGPGTRLTVL.

There are many counts of this clonotype. The rearrangement links TRBV7-9 to TRBJ1-2, with D possibly TRBD1 on 5 matching bases. V was shortened by 5 bases and J by 8 bases, with 15 bases between the two germline ends. This CDR3 is 13 amino acids long. Germline-derived CDR1 and CDR2 are SEHNR and FQNEAQ (reference sequence). The CDR3: CASSQGGNRGYTF. The CDR3 DNA reads as TGTGCCAGCAGCCAGGGCGGGAACCGAGGCTACACCTTC.

The J gene is TRBJ2-1, the V gene TRBV20-1; 7 nucleotides agree with TRBD2. V gave up 6 bases and J gave up 13 bases; unmatched junction bases: 9. The CDR3 sequence is 11 residues long. Germline V gives CDR1 DFQATT, CDR2 SNEGSKA (reference sequence). The CDR3 here is CSAAPAGEQFF. The CDR3 DNA follows: TGCAGTGCCGCCCCCGCGGGGGAACAGTTCTTC.

The chain carries TRBV29-1 and TRBJ2-4; D not resolved. V shed 7 bases and J shed 1 base, with 17 bases lying between them. This CDR3 comprises 15 residues. Germline V CDR1 and CDR2: SQVTM, ANQGSEA. The CDR3 here is CSARISQDAKNIQYF. In DNA, the CDR3 is TGCAGCGCACGGATCTCCCAGGACGCCAAAAACATTCAGTACTTC. The full variable domain, its missing parts supplied by reference TRBV29-1 and TRBJ2-4, is SAVISQKPSRDICQRGTSLTIQCQVDSQVTMMFWYRQQPGQSLTLIATANQGSEATYESGFVIDKFPISRPNLTFSTLTVSNMSPEDSSIYLCSARISQDAKNIQYFGAGTRLSVL.

The gene calls are TRBV20-1 and TRBJ1-1, with 9 bases aligning to TRBD1. V shed 5 bases and J 10 bases; nucleotides not matched to a gene: 8. This CDR3 contains 12 residues. Germline V gene sequence: CDR1 DFQATT, CDR2 SNEGSKA (reference sequence). CDR3 DNA: TGCAGTGCTGGCGGGACAGGGAGATCAGCTTTCTTT. It encodes CSAGGTGRSAFF.

The chain recombines TRBV2 with TRBJ1-6, with D possibly being TRBD1 (5 bases). Trimming removed 8 bases at V and 6 bases at J, with 17 bases between. This CDR3 contains 15 residues. Germline assignment: CDR1 SNHLY and CDR2 FYNNEI. CDR3 sequence: CASVREGLGNSPLHF. The CDR3 nucleotides are TGTGCCAGCGTTAGGGAGGGGCTAGGTAATTCACCCCTCCACTTT.

This clonotype was recorded many times. The CDR3 sequence is CASSLGQPGYTF. CDR3 in DNA: TGTGCCAGCAGTTTAGGACAGCCTGGCTACACCTTC. The rearrangement uses TRBV6-6 and TRBJ1-2, with D tentatively TRBD1 (6 bases). This CDR3 is built from 12 residues. Germline V CDR1 and CDR2: MNHNY, SVGAGI (reference sequence). Trimming removed 4 bases at V and 7 bases at J, with 10 bases between.

This clonotype was seen at least ten times. CDR3 region: CAISVKWDTEAFF. The CDR3 bases are TGTGCCATCAGTGTCAAGTGGGACACTGAAGCTTTCTTT. The V and J genes are TRBV10-3 and TRBJ1-1; D unresolved. Trimming took off 4 bases at V and 3 bases at J, with 9 bases between the two ends. Germline CDR1 ENHRY, CDR2 SYGVKD. CDR3 size: 13 residues.

The sample holds a few counts of this clonotype. J is TRBJ1-2 and V is TRBV29-1; the D gene is possibly TRBD1 (6 bases). V lost 4 bases and J 2 bases, leaving 11 bases between the germline ends. The germline V gene encodes CDR1 SQVTM and CDR2 ANQGSEA. This CDR3 comprises 13 residues. CDR3 DNA: TGCAGCGTTGTAGGGGGGCGGAACTATGGCTACACCTTC. This gives the protein CSVVGGRNYGYTF.

There are many counts of this clonotype. The chain combines TRBV6-5 with TRBJ1-1; D is undetermined. Germline V gives CDR1 MNHEY, CDR2 SVGAGI. The CDR3 is 14 amino acids. Deletions cut 4 bases from V and 3 bases from J, with 12 bases between. The CDR3 spells CASSLYELDTEAFF. The CDR3 DNA sequence: TGTGCCAGCAGTTTATACGAGCTTGACACTGAAGCTTTCTTT.

This clonotype was seen ten or more times. The chain employs TRBV6-2 or TRBV6-3 and TRBJ2-2, with D hard to call. The CDR3 is 11 amino acids. The V gene's germline CDR1 is MNHEY and CDR2 SVGEGT. V was shortened by 2 bases and J by 6 bases, with 1 base between the two germline ends. CDR3 sequence: CASSYPGELFF. CDR3 in DNA: TGTGCCAGCAGTTACCCCGGGGAGCTGTTTTTT.

A few counts support this clonotype. A read error may explain this, as a much larger clone is one base away. V is TRBV20-1 and J is TRBJ1-1; TRBD1 might be the D (6 bases). Germline V gene lookup returns CDR1 DFQATT and CDR2 SNEGSKA (reference sequence). The CDR3 runs 13 residues. The V end was cut by 1 base, the J end by 1 base, with 7 bases between. Here the CDR3 DNA reads TGCAGTGCTAGAGGGGGGCCGAACACTGAAGCTTTCTTT. This codes for CSARGGPNTEAFF.

This clonotype was recorded many times. The J gene is TRBJ1-6, the V gene TRBV2; maybe TRBD1 (6 bases). Germline V lookup: CDR1 SNHLY, CDR2 FYNNEI. This CDR3 has 17 residues. Trimming left V 2 bases short and J 8 bases short, with 19 bases between. CDR3 residues: CASSEFRPGARDSPLHF. The CDR3 nucleotides read TGTGCCAGCAGTGAATTTCGGCCGGGGGCCAGGGATTCACCCCTCCACTTT.

This clonotype was counted many times. The chain combines TRBV28 with TRBJ2-7; D gene ambiguous. Germline loops: CDR1 MDHEN, CDR2 SYDVKM. This CDR3 has 15 amino acids. The germline V and J ends were trimmed by 6 bases and 3 bases, with 18 bases remaining between them. The CDR3, as DNA: TGTGCCAGCAGCTGGGTCAACCGGAATAGCTACGAGCAGTACTTC. Encoded protein: CASSWVNRNSYEQYF.

The J gene is TRBJ1-6, the V gene TRBV29-1; D gene ambiguous. V was clipped by 4 bases and J by 0 bases, with 13 bases between them. The CDR3 length is 16 residues. Germline V lookup: CDR1 SQVTM, CDR2 ANQGSEA. DNA for the CDR3: TGCAGCGTTGTCCTGGGCTACCCCTCCTATAATTCACCCCTCCACTTT. Translating it yields CSVVLGYPSYNSPLHF.

This clonotype was detected only a few times. V is TRBV7-8 and J is TRBJ1-5; D not certain. CDR3 length equals 14 residues. CDR1 and CDR2 (germline): SGHVS, FQNEAQ. Trimming took 4 bases from V and 2 from J, leaving 9 bases between them. For the CDR3, the DNA is TGTGCCAGCAGCTCAGTGTGGGGCAATCAGCCCCAGCATTTT. It specifies CASSSVWGNQPQHF.

The sample holds many counts of this clonotype. This rearrangement joins TRBV28 to TRBJ2-7; D gene uncertain. V lost 5 bases and J lost 2, with 16 bases in between. Germline V gene data show CDR1 as MDHEN and CDR2 as SYDVKM. The CDR3 contains 15 residues. CDR3 DNA: TGTGCCAGCAGTCGTACGCGATATTTGACCTACGAGCAGTACGTC. The encoded protein is CASSRTRYLTYEQYV.

This clonotype was counted ten times or more. The rearrangement joins TRBV28 to TRBJ2-7; possibly TRBD2 for D (5 bases). Germline CDR1 and CDR2: MDHEN and SYDVKM. V was cut by 4 bases and J by 1 base, with 29 bases left in between. The length of the CDR3 is 20 residues. CDR3 coding DNA: TGTGCCAGCAGTTGTGCGCCGGGGTGGTGTTTGAACGGGGTGTCCTACGAGCAGTACGTC. It codes for CASSCAPGWCLNGVSYEQYV.

This clonotype was counted ten times or more. The chain is built from TRBV7-2 and TRBJ1-2; no clear D gene. CDR3 length equals 15 residues. Germline values: CDR1 SGHTA, CDR2 FQGNSA. V gave up 4 bases and J gave up 0 bases, with 12 bases separating them. The CDR3 nucleotides read TGTGCCAGCAGCTCCTCCATACTACCTAACTATGGCTACACCTTC. Protein: CASSSSILPNYGYTF. Together with reference TRBV7-2 and TRBJ1-2, the CDR3 gives the full variable domain: GAGVSQSPSNKVTEKGKDVELRCDPISGHTALYWYRQSLGQGLEFLIYFQGNSAPDKSGLPSDRFSAERTGGSVSTLTIQRTQQEDSAVYLCASSSSILPNYGYTFGSGTRLTVV.

This clonotype was recorded many times. The chain has TRBV7-2 and TRBJ2-5, with 7 positions matching TRBD2. V lost 5 bases, J lost 1 base, and 7 bases stayed unmatched. CDR1 and CDR2 (germline): SGHTA, FQGNSA. The CDR3 runs 15 residues. The CDR3 sequence: CASSPNGGSQETQYF. DNA of the CDR3: TGTGCCAGCAGCCCAAACGGGGGGTCCCAAGAGACCCAGTACTTC.

This clonotype came up many times. The V call is TRBV6-1, the J call TRBJ2-7; weak D call: TRBD2 (6 bases). The germline gives CDR1 MNHNS, CDR2 SASEGT. The CDR3 loop spans 16 amino acids. V shed 2 bases and J shed 3 bases, with 17 bases lying between them. CDR3: CASSEQAEPGDYEQYF. The CDR3 DNA reads as TGTGCCAGCAGTGAACAAGCGGAACCGGGGGACTACGAGCAGTACTTC.